Below are 29 T cell receptor beta chains sequenced from a single sample in a study of immune evolution from preneoplasia to lung adenocarcinoma. Produced via immunoSEQ multiplex PCR; TCRdb's table is partial and in-frame only. Found here are about 8,600 clones, 75% to 85% of them singletons; the top ten hold 6.6%. The sample comprised FFPE lung adenocarcinoma in situ tissue. Receptors originate from a person aged 60 to 80 with lung adenocarcinoma.

The chain links TRBV29-1 to TRBJ1-2, with D unresolved. Per germline, CDR1 SQVTM and CDR2 ANQGSEA. The V end was cut by 0 bases, the J end by 8 bases, with 19 bases between. This CDR3 has 15 amino acids. This chain's CDR3 is CSVEDLSSDGVGYTF. As DNA, the CDR3 is TGCAGCGTTGAAGATCTATCGTCTGACGGAGTCGGCTACACCTTC.

Note on this clone: An end of the junction differs from the germline gene, which may be a read error. The CDR3 DNA sequence: TGTGTCAGCGGGGTACCGGGACAGGGGAATCAGCCCCAGCATTTT. Protein: CVSGVPGQGNQPQHF. The J gene is TRBJ1-5, the V gene TRBV6-5; TRBD1 matches at 10 bases. Germline CDR1 is MNHEY and CDR2 is SVGAGI. The CDR3 consists of 15 residues.

V usage is TRBV2 and J usage is TRBJ2-2; 11 bases fit TRBD1. The CDR3 totals 15 residues. With 6 bases clipped from V and 5 bases from J, the junction kept 5 bases outside the gene matches. CDR1 is SNHLY and CDR2 is FYNNEI in the germline V gene. The CDR3 region has the DNA TGTGCCAGCAGCGGACAGGGGGCTGGTACCGGGGAGCTGTTTTTT. Protein: CASSGQGAGTGELFF.

J is TRBJ1-1 and V is TRBV5-1, with a possible D match to TRBD1 (5 bases). In germline, CDR1 is SGHRS, CDR2 YFSETQ. Trimming cost V 2 bases and J 4 bases, with 24 bases left between them. The CDR3 loop spans 18 amino acids. The CDR3 coding sequence is TGCGCCAGCAGCTTAGAGGGCAGATTTGGTGGGGGAACCACTGAAGCTTTCTTT. Its protein is CASSLEGRFGGGTTEAFF. The variable domain in full, with the rest retrieved from reference TRBV5-1 and TRBJ1-1, is KAGVTQTPRYLIKTRGQQVTLSCSPISGHRSVSWYQQTPGQGLQFLFEYFSETQRNKGNFPGRFSGRQFSNSRSEMNVSTLELGDSALYLCASSLEGRFGGGTTEAFFGQGTRLTVV.

The V call is TRBV6-1, the J call TRBJ2-7, with D possibly matching TRBD2 (7 bases). The CDR3 spans 14 residues. V was pared by 7 bases and J by 2 bases, with 15 bases between. The V gene's germline CDR1 is MNHNS and CDR2 SASEGT. This CDR3 reads CASTRGGGPYEQYF. The DNA for the CDR3 is TGTGCCAGCACCCGAGGGGGGGGGCCCTACGAGCAGTACTTC.

The chain couples TRBV4-3 to TRBJ2-2; D is perhaps TRBD1 or TRBD2 (5 bases each). This CDR3 is 13 amino acids long. The germline V and J ends were trimmed by 4 bases and 4 bases, with 7 bases remaining between them. Looked up from germline, CDR1 is LGHNA and CDR2 is YSLEER. The CDR3 protein is CASSRDATGELFF. DNA of the CDR3: TGCGCCAGCAGCCGGGACGCCACCGGGGAGCTGTTTTTT.

The chain carries TRBV7-6 and TRBJ1-2; the match to TRBD1 covers 9 bases. J was trimmed by 8 bases and V by 0 bases; bases with no gene match: 4. The CDR3 is 14 residues long. CDR1 is SGHVS, CDR2 FNYEAQ, per germline. CDR3 residues: CASSLARDREGYTF. Written as DNA, the CDR3 is TGTGCCAGCAGCTTAGCTCGGGACAGGGAAGGCTACACCTTC.

This chain uses TRBV30 with TRBJ2-1, with a possible D match to TRBD1 (6 bases). The CDR3 extends over 14 amino acids. Looked up from germline, CDR1 is GTSNPN and CDR2 is SVGIG (reference sequence). Trimming pared 2 bases from V and 4 bases from J, leaving 12 bases between. The CDR3 bases are TGTGCCTGGAGTCTACAGGGCCTATACAATGAGCAGTTCTTC. This codes for CAWSLQGLYNEQFF.

The DNA for the CDR3 is TGCGCCAGCAGCCAAGTCGTCGGGCAGGGAGCGTCCTACGAGCAGTACTTC. Translated, it gives CASSQVVGQGASYEQYF. The V and J genes are TRBV4-1 and TRBJ2-7; D may correspond to TRBD1 or TRBD2 (5 bases each). V lost 1 base and J 1 base, leaving 17 bases between the germline ends. Germline CDR1 MGHRA, CDR2 YSYEKL. CDR3 length: 17 amino acids.

This clone was seen a handful of times. The rearrangement links TRBV19 to TRBJ1-2, with D perhaps TRBD1 (6 bases). This CDR3 has 15 amino acids. V lost 5 bases, J lost 2 bases, and 15 bases lay in between. Germline CDR1 is LNHDA and CDR2 is SQIVND (reference sequence). CDR3 DNA sequence: TGTGCCAGTAGTTCCCGGACAGTCAGCAACTATGGCTACACCTTC. Its protein is CASSSRTVSNYGYTF.

The chain combines TRBV5-1 with TRBJ2-1; weak D call: TRBD1 (5 bases). Trimming pared 4 bases from V and 6 bases from J, leaving 5 bases between. This CDR3 contains 11 residues. Germline assignment: CDR1 SGHRS and CDR2 YFSETQ. CDR3 region: CASSDSNEQFF. DNA for the CDR3: TGCGCCAGCAGCGACAGCAATGAGCAGTTCTTC.

This clone was picked up one time. The chain uses TRBV7-9 and TRBJ2-7; TRBD1 matches 7 bases. The J segment lost 3 bases and the V segment lost 4 bases, leaving 9 bases of the junction unmatched. Germline assignment: CDR1 SEHNR and CDR2 FQNEAQ (reference sequence). The CDR3 consists of 15 residues. The CDR3 sequence: CASSSTRGPIYEQYF. Written as DNA, the CDR3 is TGTGCCAGCAGCTCTACTAGGGGGCCCATCTACGAGCAGTACTTC. The variable domain in full, completed from reference TRBV7-9 and TRBJ2-7, reads DTGVSQNPRHKITKRGQNVTFRCDPISEHNRLYWYRQTLGQGPEFLTYFQNEAQLEKSRLLSDRFSAERPKGSFSTLEIQRTEQGDSAMYLCASSSTRGPIYEQYFGPGTRLTVT.

Written as DNA, the CDR3 is TGCGCCAGCAGCCGAGGAAGACAGGGGGCTCTTGGCTACACCTTC. Amino acid sequence: CASSRGRQGALGYTF. The chain joins TRBV4-3 to TRBJ1-2; TRBD1 agrees at 10 bases. With 4 bases clipped from V and 7 bases from J, the junction kept 9 bases outside the gene matches. The CDR3 totals 15 residues. The germline CDR1 and CDR2 sequences are LGHNA and YSLEER.

The V and J genes are TRBV20-1 and TRBJ1-2, with no clear D. The germline V gene has CDR1 DFQATT and CDR2 SNEGSKA (reference sequence). The CDR3 is made up of 9 amino acids. V was shortened by 6 bases and J by 8 bases, with 7 bases between the two germline ends. The CDR3 DNA follows: TGCAGTGCAAAGCAGGGCTACACCTTC. Protein product: CSAKQGYTF.

This chain connects TRBV30 to TRBJ1-5, with D tentatively TRBD1 (6 bases). The germline V gene has CDR1 GTSNPN and CDR2 SVGIG (reference sequence). This CDR3 region has 14 residues. V lost 3 bases to trimming and J lost 2 bases, with 11 bases between them. CDR3 bases: TGTGCCTGGAGAGGAGGGGGTGGCAATCAGCCCCAGCATTTT. Protein sequence: CAWRGGGGNQPQHF.

This clone was found once. One junction end does not reproduce the germline sequence, and a read error may be involved. V and J are TRBV28 and TRBJ2-7; D call uncertain. The V gene's germline CDR1 is MDHEN and CDR2 SYDVKM. This CDR3 has 15 residues. CDR3 loop: CASNLWVATAREQYF. CDR3 DNA sequence: TGTGCCAGCAATTTATGGGTAGCTACGGCACGCGAGCAGTACTTC. Supplemented by reference TRBV28 and TRBJ2-7, the full variable domain reads DVKVTQSSRYLVKRTGEKVFLECVQDMDHENMFWYRQDPGLGLRLIYFSYDVKMKEKGDIPEGYSVSREKKERFSLILESASTNQTSMYLCASNLWVATAREQYFGPGTRLTVT.

This clone was recorded a few times. The chain is built from TRBV5-1 and TRBJ1-4; maybe TRBD1 (5 bases). Trimming cost V 2 bases and J 7 bases, with 12 bases left between them. From germline, CDR1 is SGHRS and CDR2 YFSETQ. CDR3 length: 14 residues. In DNA, the CDR3 is TGCGCCAGCAGCTTAGGGGCTCGGGGTGAAAAACTGTTTTTT. This encodes CASSLGARGEKLFF.

This clone has a handful of counts. The V call is TRBV18, the J call TRBJ1-1; 7 nucleotides line up with TRBD1. The length of the CDR3 is 16 residues. Germline values: CDR1 KGHSH, CDR2 LQKENI. Trimming cost V 0 bases and J 1 base; bases outside gene matches: 5. CDR3 protein: CASSPPSTGSNTEAFF. DNA of the CDR3: TGTGCCAGCTCACCACCGTCGACAGGGTCGAACACTGAAGCTTTCTTT.

This chain joins TRBV29-1 and TRBJ2-2; TRBD1 is a possible D gene (5 bases). The CDR3 totals 15 residues. V was cut by 6 bases and J by 4 bases, with 18 bases left in between. Per germline, CDR1 SQVTM and CDR2 ANQGSEA. Here the CDR3 DNA reads TGCAGCGTCCCTCGCCTTGACAGCCCCACCGGGGAGCTGTTTTTT. This codes for CSVPRLDSPTGELFF.

Details on this clone: Its ends do not fully match the called genes, so a read error is possible. This sequence joins TRBV5-6 and TRBJ2-7; 8 bases align to TRBD1. The germline gives CDR1 SGHDT, CDR2 YYEEEE. The CDR3 has 13 amino acids. CDR3 bases: TGTGCCAGCAGTTTGGACAGGGCTGGCGAGCAGTACTTC. It encodes CASSLDRAGEQYF.

This clone was observed a few times. The chain combines TRBV7-2 with TRBJ2-3; D is ambiguous. The CDR3 spans 14 residues. CDR1 is SGHTA and CDR2 is FQGNSA in the germline V gene. Deletions cut 1 base from V and 4 bases from J, with 9 bases between. CDR3: CASSLVGRSDTQYF. The CDR3 nucleotides read TGTGCCAGCAGCTTAGTAGGCAGATCAGATACGCAGTATTTT.

This chain uses TRBV4-3 with TRBJ2-5, with 8 bases identical to TRBD2. The CDR3 is 16 amino acids. Germline loops: CDR1 LGHNA, CDR2 YSLEER. V shed 2 bases and J 1 base; nucleotides not matched to a gene: 6. The chain's CDR3 is CASSQLGRGGQETQYF. The DNA of the CDR3 is TGCGCCAGCAGCCAATTGGGCCGGGGGGGCCAAGAGACCCAGTACTTC.

This sequence joins TRBV19 and TRBJ2-3; 13 positions match TRBD2. This CDR3 has 16 amino acids. The V gene's germline CDR1 is LNHDA and CDR2 SQIVND (reference sequence). Unmatched junction bases numbered 5, after V lost 6 bases and J lost 2 bases. Here the CDR3 reads CASSRTSGGITDTQYF. The DNA for the CDR3 is TGTGCCAGTAGCAGGACTAGCGGGGGTATCACAGATACGCAGTATTTT.

Only one count was recorded for this clone. V usage is TRBV7-9 and J usage is TRBJ2-3; D is uncertain. Germline V lookup: CDR1 SEHNR, CDR2 FQNEAQ (reference sequence). The CDR3 is 14 residues long. V was shortened by 3 bases and J by 2 bases, with 9 bases between the two germline ends. The CDR3 DNA reads TGTGCCAGCAGCTTGGACGCACCCACAGATACGCAGTATTTT. This gives the protein CASSLDAPTDTQYF.

The chain couples TRBV19 to TRBJ1-5, with TRBD1 as a possible D gene (6 bases). V was clipped by 7 bases and J by 4 bases, with 11 bases between them. Germline values: CDR1 LNHDA, CDR2 SQIVND (reference sequence). The CDR3 is 13 residues long. CDR3: CASTGQNNQPQHF. As DNA, the CDR3 is TGTGCCAGTACAGGACAGAATAATCAGCCCCAGCATTTT.

V and J are TRBV6-5 and TRBJ2-7; 10 positions agree with TRBD2. Germline values: CDR1 MNHEY, CDR2 SVGAGI. The J segment lost 6 bases and the V segment lost 4 bases, leaving 12 bases of the junction unmatched. The CDR3 is 16 amino acids. CDR3 sequence (DNA): TGTGCCAGCAGTTCCCAAGCGGGGGGGTCCGAGGGCGAGCAGTACTTC. Its protein product is CASSSQAGGSEGEQYF.

This clone was detected only a few times. The rearrangement uses TRBV2 and TRBJ1-2; possible D gene TRBD1, 6 bases. The CDR3 totals 14 residues. The germline V gene encodes CDR1 SNHLY and CDR2 FYNNEI. Between the trimmed V and J ends, which lost 0 bases and 6 bases, there was a span of 11 bases. CDR3 region: CASSEALSGDGYTF. CDR3 sequence (DNA): TGTGCCAGCAGTGAAGCGCTTTCAGGGGATGGCTACACCTTC.

This chain joins TRBV5-1 and TRBJ2-5; 11 positions match TRBD1. Germline CDR1 reads SGHRS; CDR2 reads YFSETQ. The CDR3 covers 15 residues. V dropped 3 bases and J dropped 4; count of bases not matched to a gene: 5. This CDR3 reads CASSSHGTGGETQYF. The CDR3 DNA reads TGCGCCAGCAGCTCCCACGGGACAGGGGGAGAGACCCAGTACTTC.

This clone is judged large. This chain links TRBV27 with TRBJ2-2; D is possibly TRBD1 (5 bases). There are 13 residues in the CDR3. With 6 bases removed from V and 5 bases from J, the gap between germline ends came to 10 bases. Per germline, CDR1 MNHEY and CDR2 SMNVEV (reference sequence). CDR3: CASSPGFTGELFF. The CDR3 DNA reads as TGTGCCAGCAGCCCAGGGTTTACCGGGGAGCTGTTTTTT.